The TCR beta chain under discussion was sequenced for a study of cytomegalovirus exposure and HLA in healthy donors. Comment on this clone: Its antigen is not known.

Vbeta (60) and Jbeta (13) primers were used in the PCR. The method was immunoSEQ multiplex PCR; TCRdb's version includes in-frame clones alone and lacks a portion of them. The sample has some 180,000 clones, 70% to 75% seen once. Overall study findings and caveats: Both high specificity and high sensitivity reportedly marked the classifier's diagnosis of cytomegalovirus status.

From germline, CDR1 is SGHKS and CDR2 YYEKEE (reference sequence). Trimming took off 3 bases at V and 6 bases at J, with 17 bases between the two ends. The CDR3 spans 15 residues. The chain is built from TRBV5-5 and TRBJ2-3, with D perhaps matching TRBD1 (6 bases). Specimen: PBMCs. The receptor's source is a male donor in good health and CMV-seronegative. The CDR3 DNA reads TGTGCCAGCAGCTCGTGGGACAACCTAAGGGATACGCAGTATTTT. It encodes CASSSWDNLRDTQYF.